This TCR beta chain was sequenced in a study of cytotoxic CD8 clonotypes in ibrutinib-treated CLL. In the study overall: The cohort had over ten relapsed/refractory and around 15 treatment-naive patients, some 17 IGHV unmutated. Whole-study results and caveats: At baseline, clonality was higher than in age-matched healthy donors and correlated with CD8+ counts.

Germline V gene sequence: CDR1 LNHDA, CDR2 SQIVND (reference sequence). This CDR3 is 15 amino acids long. V shed 6 bases and J 1 base; nucleotides not matched to a gene: 9. Worth noting for this clone: What it binds is unknown.

TCR beta library input comprised around 2 micrograms of genomic DNA from cryopreserved PBMCs. Sequencing used immunoSEQ multiplex PCR; TCRdb keeps in-frame clones, though not all of them. The data hold over 150,000 clones, with approximately 77% observed a single time. The V call is TRBV19, the J call TRBJ2-7; TRBD2 agrees at 7 bases. The receptor was isolated from a human donor with chronic lymphocytic leukemia. The material was PBMCs, obtained after 12 months of ibrutinib treatment. CDR3 sequence (DNA): TGTGCCAGTAGGAGTGGGAGGGACGGATCCTACGAGCAGTACTTC. Its protein is CASRSGRDGSYEQYF.